This T cell receptor (beta chain) derives from a study of T cell responses to AZD1222 COVID-19 vaccine. The study's findings and limits: Repertoires were obtained solely post-peak T cell response.

The V and J ends lost 6 bases and 1 base respectively, with 15 bases between them. This CDR3 is built from 15 residues. Germline V gene data show CDR1 as KGHSH and CDR2 as LQKENI. The table came from immunoSEQ multiplex PCR; TCRdb's copy has only in-frame clones and leaves some out. The sample carries roughly 100,000 clones, approximately 93% recorded once. Remarks on this clone: The target antigen is unknown.

The chain is built from TRBV18 and TRBJ1-1, with D unclear. This receptor was identified in an adult in good health. Material: peripheral blood, obtained on day 0 of AZD1222 vaccination. The CDR3 spells CASSSELGGNTEAFF. In nucleotides, the CDR3 is TGTGCCAGCTCTTCCGAGCTAGGAGGGAACACTGAAGCTTTCTTT.